Listed below are T cell receptor beta chains from one sample, sequenced in a study of T-cell reconstitution after alpha-beta-depleted transplantation in children. MiXCR, applied by TCRdb to the PCR reads, yields one record per CDR3 protein. The sample holds 220,000 or so distinct CDR3 sequences, around 8% seen once. The sample here was PBMCs, mostly from graft donor cells, taken 180 days after TCRalphabeta/CD19-depleted stem cell transplant. The origin of the receptors is a male patient younger than 18 who had a stem cell transplant for acute lymphoblastic leukemia, so the T cells may come from the graft donor. CDR3s include the opening cysteine and the closing phenylalanine or tryptophan. D genes are given only for firm matches. Expanded clones get a size class; other rows say once, few or many, or leave the size out.

TRBV11-2	-	TRBJ1-1	few	TGTGCCAGCAGCTTCCGGGACCGGAACACTGAAGCTTTCTTT	CASSFRDRNTEAFF
TRBV20-1	-	TRBJ1-1	many	TGCAGTGCTAGGGCGGCGCCTAAACCTTTCGCTTTCTTT	CSARAAPKPFAFF
TRBV11-3	-	TRBJ2-1	-	TGTGCCAGCAGCTTTACCGGGAACCAAGGCCATGAGCAGTTCTTC	CASSFTGNQGHEQFF
TRBV12-3/TRBV12-4	-	TRBJ2-5	many	TGTGCCAGCAGTTTATATGACAGACCCCAAGAGACCCAGTACTTC	CASSLYDRPQETQYF
TRBV14	-	TRBJ1-4	many	TGTGCCAGCAGCCAAGATCGACGACCTAATGAAAAACTGTTTTTT	CASSQDRRPNEKLFF
TRBV20-1	TRBD1	TRBJ2-7	many	TGCAGTGCTAGGGGCGACAGGGGCTCCTACGAGCAGTACTTC	CSARGDRGSYEQYF
TRBV12-3/TRBV12-4	-	TRBJ2-7	many	TGTGCCAGCAGCGGGTATTGGGGATACGAGCAGTACTTC	CASSGYWGYEQYF
TRBV7-9	-	TRBJ2-1	many	TGTGCCAGCGGTCCGGGTAATGAGCAGTTCTTC	CASGPGNEQFF
TRBV25-1	-	TRBJ2-7	many	TGTGCCAGCAGTGAATGGCAGGGATCCTACGAGCAGTACTTC	CASSEWQGSYEQYF
TRBV7-9	-	TRBJ2-3	many	TGTGCCAGCAGCCACGGACTCGACCTTAAAACAGATACGCAGTATTTT	CASSHGLDLKTDTQYF
TRBV12-3/TRBV12-4	-	TRBJ1-2	many	TGTGCCAGCAGTTTGGGGATTTGGGGCTACACCTTC	CASSLGIWGYTF
TRBV12-3/TRBV12-4	TRBD2	TRBJ2-1	many	TGTGCCAGCAGTTTCGACTTACTAGCGGGAGATGTCTATGAGCAGTTCTTC	CASSFDLLAGDVYEQFF
TRBV12-3/TRBV12-4	TRBD1	TRBJ2-7	many	TGTGCCAGCTATCCAGGGGGCCCGAGGGGCGAGCAGTACTTC	CASYPGGPRGEQYF
TRBV20-1	-	TRBJ2-7	many	TGCAGCGGGCTCGGGGACTACGAGCAGTACTTC	CSGLGDYEQYF
TRBV27	TRBD2	TRBJ2-2	many	TGTGCCACCCGGACTAGCGGGGGGAACACCGGGGAGCTGTTTTTT	CATRTSGGNTGELFF
TRBV20-1	-	TRBJ2-5	many	TGCAGTGCTAGAGACCAAGCGGGCAGGCAGGAGACCCAGTACTTC	CSARDQAGRQETQYF
TRBV20-1	TRBD2	TRBJ2-2	-	TGCAGTGCTAGAATAGGACTAGCGGGTTTTCGTCGCACCGGGGAGCTGTTTTTT	CSARIGLAGFRRTGELFF
TRBV20-1	-	TRBJ2-5	many	TGCAGTGCTAGAGGTGGAACAGAGACCCAGTACTTC	CSARGGTETQYF
TRBV12-3/TRBV12-4	TRBD2	TRBJ2-7	-	TGTGCCAGCAGTTTAAGGGGGCGACTAGCGGCCCTCGACGAGCAGTACTTC	CASSLRGRLAALDEQYF
TRBV3-1	TRBD2	TRBJ2-1	many	TGTGCCAGCAGCCAAGCCTCCCTTCTAGCGGGAGGATACAATGAGCAGTTCTTC	CASSQASLLAGGYNEQFF
TRBV20-1	-	TRBJ2-7	many	TGCAGTGCTAGGACGGGGGTCAACTACGAGCAGTACTTC	CSARTGVNYEQYF
TRBV3-1	TRBD2	TRBJ2-1	many	TGTGCCAGCAGCCTCAGGGCCGGGCTAGCGGGAATGGGTGAGCAGTTCTTC	CASSLRAGLAGMGEQFF
TRBV5-5	-	TRBJ2-1	many	TGTGCCAGCAGCTTGGCTCTTGGGGGTGAGCAGTTCTTC	CASSLALGGEQFF
TRBV6-2/TRBV6-3	-	TRBJ2-5	-	TGTGCCAGCAGTTACTCTCCTGATTCGGTCAGCGTCCAAGAGACCCAGTACTTC	CASSYSPDSVSVQETQYF
TRBV3-1	TRBD1	TRBJ1-2	-	TGTGCCAGCAGCCCCCGGACAGGGAGAAGCTCTAACTATGACTACACCTTC	CASSPRTGRSSNYDYTF
TRBV6-2/TRBV6-3	TRBD1	TRBJ2-7	-	TGTGCCAGCAGAACGTCCGGGACAGGGATTTACTACGAGCAGTACTTC	CASRTSGTGIYYEQYF
TRBV27	-	TRBJ2-4	many	TGTGCCAGCAGTTCGGGGTCTCTAGCCAAAAACATTCAGTACTTC	CASSSGSLAKNIQYF
TRBV11-2	TRBD1	TRBJ1-1	many	TGTGCCAGCAGCTCGACAGGGGGCGAGGTAACTGAAGCTTTCTTT	CASSSTGGEVTEAFF
TRBV20-1	TRBD1	TRBJ2-7	many	TGCAGTGCTAAGGGGGACAGGGTAATCCACGAGCAGTACTTC	CSAKGDRVIHEQYF
TRBV5-1	-	TRBJ2-5	-	TGCGCCAGCAGCCCTCCCCGGGACAGTTTTGGGAGGGAGACCCAGTACTTC	CASSPPRDSFGRETQYF
TRBV6-5	-	TRBJ1-5	many	TGTGCCAGCAGGCCCGGGGGCTTAGGCAATCAGCCCCAGCATTTT	CASRPGGLGNQPQHF
TRBV5-1	-	TRBJ1-2	many	TGCGCCAGCAGCTACGCAAGGGGGGAAGGCTACACCTTC	CASSYARGEGYTF
TRBV25-1	TRBD1	TRBJ2-1	many	TGTGCCAGCAGTGGGGACAGCCCCCTCTACAATGAGCAGTTCTTC	CASSGDSPLYNEQFF
TRBV5-1	-	TRBJ2-1	many	TGCGCCAGCAGCTTGGCTCAGGGGCCTTACAATGAGCAGTTCTTC	CASSLAQGPYNEQFF
TRBV5-1	-	TRBJ1-3	many	TGCGCCAGCAGCTTGAGTCCCCCCAGCTCTGGAAACACCATATATTTT	CASSLSPPSSGNTIYF
TRBV29-1	-	TRBJ1-2	many	TGCAGCGTTGAAGGGGGAGGCTACACCTTC	CSVEGGGYTF
TRBV5-1	-	TRBJ2-3	many	TGCGCCAGCAGCTTGGACGACACAGATACGCAGTATTTT	CASSLDDTDTQYF
TRBV5-1	-	TRBJ2-3	many	TGCGCCAGCAGCTTGGGCGATTCCCTCACAGATACGCAGTATTTT	CASSLGDSLTDTQYF
TRBV20-1	TRBD1	TRBJ1-4	many	TGCAGTGCTTCGAGGACAGGGCGACGAGAAAAACTGTTTTTT	CSASRTGRREKLFF
TRBV20-1	-	TRBJ2-4	-	TGCAGGGCCGCGAACCCTCCCGGGGGTACGACAGTAGCCAAAAACATTCAGTACTTC	CRAANPPGGTTVAKNIQYF
TRBV10-3	TRBD1	TRBJ2-6	many	TGTGCCATCAGGGCGAGCTTAGACAGGGGTCTCTGGGGGGCCAACGTCCTGACTTTC	CAIRASLDRGLWGANVLTF
TRBV20-1	-	TRBJ2-7	many	TGCAGTGCTAGCAAGGGCCCATACGAGCAGTACTTC	CSASKGPYEQYF
TRBV29-1	TRBD1	TRBJ2-2	many	TGCAGCGTCAGGACAGGGGGCACCGGGGAGCTGTTTTTT	CSVRTGGTGELFF
TRBV18	TRBD1	TRBJ1-2	-	TGTGCCAGCTCACCCGCCCCCCTTACAGGGGGCTATGGCTACACCTTC	CASSPAPLTGGYGYTF
TRBV5-1	TRBD1	TRBJ1-2	many	TGCGCCAGCAGCCGAGGGGGCAAGGACTATGGCTACACCTTC	CASSRGGKDYGYTF